Below are 21 T cell receptor beta chains sequenced from a single sample in a study of shared T cell receptors in the human thymus. Sequenced by immunoSEQ multiplex PCR; TCRdb stores in-frame clones only, minus some. The data show approximately 660,000 clones, approximately 88% seen once. These sequences were also reported in another study, on human thymus T cells.

Sequencing used thymocytes. The source is a boy younger than two with a congenital heart defect.

This clone has only one observation. The V call is TRBV28, the J call TRBJ1-3, with D hard to call. V was cut by 6 bases and J by 0 bases, with 12 bases left in between. Germline V gene sequence: CDR1 MDHEN, CDR2 SYDVKM. The CDR3 has 15 amino acids. DNA for the CDR3: TGTGCCAGCAGCCCCCTGGCTAGCTCTGGAAACACCATATATTTT. Translated: CASSPLASSGNTIYF.

The J gene is TRBJ2-6, the V gene TRBV28; D is perhaps TRBD2 (5 bases). The CDR3 extends over 17 amino acids. Germline V gene data show CDR1 as MDHEN and CDR2 as SYDVKM. The V and J ends lost 0 bases and 7 bases respectively, with 16 bases between them. The CDR3 DNA follows: TGTGCCAGCAGTTTATGGGGCCGAGGGTTACGAGCCAACGTCCTGACTTTC. It codes for CASSLWGRGLRANVLTF.

The J gene is TRBJ2-7, the V gene TRBV5-1; the D gene is possibly TRBD2 (6 bases). V gave up 4 bases and J gave up 1 base, with 12 bases separating them. CDR1 is SGHRS, CDR2 YFSETQ, per germline. This CDR3 comprises 14 residues. This chain's CDR3 is CASSPPGGSYEQYF. The DNA of the CDR3 is TGCGCCAGCAGCCCTCCTGGGGGGTCCTACGAGCAGTACTTC.

This chain links TRBV28 with TRBJ2-1; 10 bases fit TRBD1. Looked up from germline, CDR1 is MDHEN and CDR2 is SYDVKM. V trimming: 6 bases; J trimming: 9 bases; junction bases outside the gene matches: 8. This CDR3 has 14 amino acids. This CDR3 reads CASRPGTGASEQFF. The CDR3 DNA is TGTGCCAGCAGGCCCGGGACAGGGGCTAGTGAGCAGTTCTTC.

The J gene is TRBJ2-7, the V gene TRBV5-1; D ambiguous. Trimming removed 0 bases at V and 1 base at J, with 14 bases between. The length of the CDR3 is 16 residues. CDR1 SGHRS and CDR2 YFSETQ come from the germline V gene. CDR3 protein: CASSLDRKRGSYEQYF. The CDR3 DNA sequence: TGCGCCAGCAGCTTGGACCGCAAAAGAGGTTCCTACGAGCAGTACTTC.

This clone has only one observation. The J gene is TRBJ1-2, the V gene TRBV5-4, with 10 bases aligning to TRBD1. The CDR3 contains 15 residues. Germline assignment: CDR1 SGHNT and CDR2 YYREEE (reference sequence). After removal of 4 bases from V and 7 bases from J, the junction contained 10 bases not matched to a gene. DNA of the CDR3: TGTGCCAGCAGCGGGGGGAGACAGGGGGCGCTTGGCTACACCTTC. Encoded protein: CASSGGRQGALGYTF.

This clone has just a few counts. This sequence joins TRBV6-5 and TRBJ2-7; 9 bases are a match to TRBD1. J was trimmed by 2 bases and V by 2 bases; bases with no gene match: 1. CDR1 is MNHEY, CDR2 SVGAGI, per germline. The CDR3 extends over 14 amino acids. The CDR3 reads CASSYRDRAYEQYF. The CDR3 region has the DNA TGTGCCAGCAGTTACCGGGACAGGGCCTACGAGCAGTACTTC.

This clone appeared a single time. The chain uses TRBV19 and TRBJ2-2; 9 nucleotides agree with TRBD1. The CDR3 has 15 amino acids. The V and J ends lost 6 bases and 2 bases, in that order; junction bases with no gene match: 4. The germline V gene encodes CDR1 LNHDA and CDR2 SQIVND (reference sequence). The CDR3 sequence is CASRLTGGNTGELFF. CDR3 in DNA: TGTGCCAGTAGATTGACAGGGGGAAACACCGGGGAGCTGTTTTTT.

This chain links TRBV29-1 with TRBJ2-1; 7 nucleotides line up with TRBD1. With V trimmed by 3 bases and J by 4 bases, 12 bases remained unmatched. This CDR3 spans 16 amino acids. Germline V CDR1 and CDR2: SQVTM, ANQGSEA. The CDR3 region is CSVDGYRGGGYNEQFF. Written as DNA, the CDR3 is TGCAGCGTTGATGGGTACAGGGGTGGGGGATACAATGAGCAGTTCTTC.

The gene calls are TRBV4-2 and TRBJ2-2, with a possible D match to TRBD2 (5 bases). The CDR3 runs 17 residues. Germline V gene data show CDR1 as LGHNA and CDR2 as YNFKEQ. V shed 1 base and J shed 7 bases, with 19 bases lying between them. The CDR3 region has the DNA TGTGCCAGCAGCCAAGGGGGAGACATAGCGCAGGACGGGGAGCTGTTTTTT. Its protein is CASSQGGDIAQDGELFF.

As to this clone: Within the sample, other DNA sequences also encode this same CDR3. The V gene is TRBV4-3, the J gene TRBJ2-7, with 7 bases identical to TRBD2. The length of the CDR3 is 15 residues. Per the germline V gene, CDR1 is LGHNA and CDR2 is YSLEER. Losses at the gene ends were 1 base for V and 4 bases for J; bases not matched to a gene: 7. CDR3 sequence: CASSQGPGRTYEQYF. The CDR3 DNA is TGCGCCAGCAGCCAAGGTCCCGGGAGGACTTACGAGCAGTACTTC.

The genes are TRBV6-5 and TRBJ2-7, with TRBD1 identical over 8 bases. J lost 2 bases, V lost 0 bases, and 3 bases had no gene match. Germline CDR1 reads MNHEY; CDR2 reads SVGAGI. The length of the CDR3 is 15 residues. CDR3 sequence reads: CASSYSRQGTYEQYF. The CDR3 DNA is TGTGCCAGCAGTTACTCGAGACAGGGGACCTACGAGCAGTACTTC.

The chain combines TRBV7-6 with TRBJ2-5; TRBD2 aligns across 7 bases. The J call is in doubt because the DNA end fits TRBJ2-7 better. The CDR3 is made up of 16 amino acids. Germline lookup yields CDR1 SGHVS and CDR2 FNYEAQ. CDR3 region: CASSLAVAGLAHEQYF. CDR3 DNA sequence: TGTGCCAGCAGCTTAGCGGTAGCGGGCCTCGCCCACGAGCAGTACTTC.

The gene calls are TRBV5-4 and TRBJ1-1; perhaps TRBD1 as D (6 bases). Germline CDR1 SGHNT, CDR2 YYREEE (reference sequence). Between the trimmed V and J ends, which lost 4 bases and 0 bases, there was a span of 25 bases. The CDR3 totals 19 residues. The CDR3 reads CASSPRGAGVVGMNTEAFF. CDR3 DNA sequence: TGTGCCAGCAGCCCCCGAGGGGCAGGGGTTGTCGGGATGAACACTGAAGCTTTCTTT.

This rearrangement joins TRBV14 to TRBJ2-3; possible D gene TRBD1, 6 bases. The CDR3 runs 16 residues. CDR1 and CDR2 from the germline V gene are SGHDN and FVKESK. With 0 bases removed from V and 0 bases from J, the gap between germline ends came to 10 bases. CDR3 sequence reads: CASSQEWGPSTDTQYF. CDR3 DNA sequence: TGTGCCAGCAGCCAAGAGTGGGGGCCTAGCACAGATACGCAGTATTTT.

The chain carries TRBV6-1 and TRBJ1-5; D gene uncertain. V lost 10 bases and J 0 bases, leaving 16 bases between the germline ends. This CDR3 is built from 15 residues. CDR1 is MNHNS and CDR2 is SASEGT in the germline V gene. CDR3 amino acids: CATGDGVHSNQPQHF. The CDR3 nucleotides read TGTGCCACCGGCGACGGGGTACATAGCAATCAGCCCCAGCATTTT.

This chain connects TRBV9 to TRBJ2-1; 7 bases align to TRBD2. V trimming: 3 bases; J trimming: 3 bases; junction bases outside the gene matches: 15. The CDR3 totals 18 residues. CDR1 is SGDLS, CDR2 YYNGEE, per germline. CDR3 in amino acids: CASSGTVFGEGNYNEQFF. The CDR3 DNA reads as TGTGCCAGCAGCGGGACCGTTTTCGGGGAGGGGAACTACAATGAGCAGTTCTTC.

The chain is built from TRBV6-5 and TRBJ1-2; D is undetermined. There are 13 residues in the CDR3. From germline, CDR1 is MNHEY and CDR2 SVGAGI. Trimming stripped 6 bases from V and 2 bases from J, with 10 bases between. The chain's CDR3 is CASRLPGNYGYTF. For the CDR3, the DNA is TGTGCCAGCAGACTGCCGGGAAACTATGGCTACACCTTC.

The chain has TRBV27 and TRBJ1-3; D is possibly TRBD1 (5 bases). Germline CDR1 MNHEY, CDR2 SMNVEV (reference sequence). V lost 2 bases and J lost 2, with 7 bases in between. The CDR3 contains 14 residues. CDR3 coding DNA: TGTGCCAGCAGTTTAAGGGGAACTGGAAACACCATATATTTT. This gives the protein CASSLRGTGNTIYF.

V is TRBV5-1 and J is TRBJ1-2; D may be TRBD1 (6 bases). V was clipped by 4 bases and J by 8 bases, with 12 bases between them. CDR1 is SGHRS, CDR2 YFSETQ, per germline. CDR3 length: 12 amino acids. CDR3 amino acids: CASSKPGHGYTF. The CDR3 DNA reads as TGCGCCAGCAGCAAACCGGGACACGGCTACACCTTC. Based on the CDR3 plus reference TRBV5-1 and TRBJ1-2, the full variable domain is KAGVTQTPRYLIKTRGQQVTLSCSPISGHRSVSWYQQTPGQGLQFLFEYFSETQRNKGNFPGRFSGRQFSNSRSEMNVSTLELGDSALYLCASSKPGHGYTFGSGTRLTVV.

The chain combines TRBV6-6 with TRBJ2-5, with D possibly being TRBD2 (6 bases). The CDR3 runs to 13 residues. Between the trimmed V and J ends, which lost 4 bases and 3 bases, there was a span of 9 bases. Germline V CDR1 and CDR2: MNHNY, SVGAGI (reference sequence). CDR3 bases: TGTGCCAGCAGTTCGGGACTCGAAGAGACCCAGTACTTC. This translates into CASSSGLEETQYF.